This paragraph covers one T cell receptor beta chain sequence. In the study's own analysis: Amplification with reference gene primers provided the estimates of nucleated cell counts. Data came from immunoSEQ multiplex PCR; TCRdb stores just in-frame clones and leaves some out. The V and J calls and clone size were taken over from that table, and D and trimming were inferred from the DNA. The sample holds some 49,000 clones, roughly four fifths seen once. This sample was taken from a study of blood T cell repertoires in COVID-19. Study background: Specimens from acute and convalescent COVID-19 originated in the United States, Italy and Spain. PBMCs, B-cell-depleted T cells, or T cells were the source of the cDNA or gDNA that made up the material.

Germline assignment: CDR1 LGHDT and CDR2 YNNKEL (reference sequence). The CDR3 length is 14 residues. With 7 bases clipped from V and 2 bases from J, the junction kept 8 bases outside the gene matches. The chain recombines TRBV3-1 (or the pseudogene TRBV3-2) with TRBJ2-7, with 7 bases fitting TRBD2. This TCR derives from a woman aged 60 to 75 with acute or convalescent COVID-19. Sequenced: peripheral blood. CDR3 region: CASKKSGAPYEQYF. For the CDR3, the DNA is TGTGCCAGCAAAAAAAGCGGGGCACCCTACGAGCAGTACTTC.